A single sample gave rise to the 30 T cell receptor beta chains below, sequenced in a study of blood T cell repertoires in COVID-19. Profiling relied on immunoSEQ multiplex PCR, and the TCRdb table lists in-frame clones only, not all of them. The sample yields some 530,000 clones, 88% seen once. The specimen was PBMCs or T cells enriched from blood (not recorded which). The receptors stem from an older woman who had recovered from COVID-19.

V usage is TRBV5-6 and J usage is TRBJ1-1; 8 bases match TRBD1. V was pared by 4 bases and J by 3 bases, with 2 bases of the junction left unmatched. The V gene's germline CDR1 is SGHDT and CDR2 YYEEEE. This CDR3 is 13 amino acids long. CDR3 sequence: CASSMDRDTEAFF. CDR3 DNA: TGTGCCAGCAGCATGGACAGGGACACTGAAGCTTTCTTT.

This chain joins TRBV2 and TRBJ2-3; 12 nucleotides line up with TRBD2. Losses at the gene ends were 5 bases for V and 2 bases for J; bases not matched to a gene: 2. Per germline, CDR1 SNHLY and CDR2 FYNNEI. The CDR3 spans 15 residues. The CDR3 loop is CASSTSGGHTDTQYF. In nucleotides, the CDR3 is TGTGCCAGCAGTACTAGCGGGGGGCACACAGATACGCAGTATTTT.

This clone was counted a few times. The V call is TRBV3-1 (or the pseudogene TRBV3-2), the J call TRBJ1-2; tentatively, D is TRBD1 (5 bases). Trimming left V 1 base short and J 2 bases short, with 5 bases between. This CDR3 is built from 13 residues. Germline-derived CDR1 and CDR2 are LGHDT and YNNKEL (reference sequence). This CDR3 reads CASSQAGNYGYTF. In nucleotides, the CDR3 is TGTGCCAGCAGCCAAGCAGGGAACTATGGCTACACCTTC.

The chain employs TRBV6-5 and TRBJ1-2; D possibly corresponds to TRBD1 (6 bases). Trimming shortened V by 5 bases and J by 5 bases, and 15 bases separated the two germline ends. Germline V lookup: CDR1 MNHEY, CDR2 SVGAGI. The CDR3 is 14 amino acids. The DNA of the CDR3 is TGTGCCAGCAGTCAGACAGGAGCAACATATGGCTACACCTTC. It specifies CASSQTGATYGYTF.

This sequence joins TRBV30 and TRBJ1-2, with 7 positions matching TRBD1. J lost 3 bases, V lost 0 bases, and 4 bases had no gene match. Germline V gives CDR1 GTSNPN, CDR2 SVGIG (reference sequence). The CDR3 consists of 14 residues. The CDR3 DNA reads as TGTGCCTGGAGTGTGTACAGGGGCTACTATGGCTACACCTTC. Its translation: CAWSVYRGYYGYTF.

This chain connects TRBV9 to TRBJ1-6; tentative D call: TRBD1 (6 bases). The V end was cut by 0 bases, the J end by 10 bases, with 14 bases between. Per the germline V gene, CDR1 is SGDLS and CDR2 is YYNGEE. The CDR3 runs to 15 residues. The CDR3 coding sequence is TGTGCCAGCAGCGTAGAAGGGACAACCTCCTCACCCCTCCACTTT. Translated: CASSVEGTTSSPLHF.

The chain is built from TRBV7-9 and TRBJ1-1; possibly TRBD1 for D (5 bases). The CDR3 runs to 14 residues. The germline gives CDR1 SEHNR, CDR2 FQNEAQ (reference sequence). Trimming cost V 1 base and J 1 base, with 7 bases left between them. As DNA, the CDR3 is TGTGCCAGCAGCTTAGTGGGGCAGAACACTGAAGCTTTCTTT. Protein product: CASSLVGQNTEAFF.

V usage is TRBV19 and J usage is TRBJ1-6; D gene ambiguous. Trimming removed 6 bases at V and 7 bases at J, with 7 bases between. This CDR3 is built from 12 residues. The germline V gene encodes CDR1 LNHDA and CDR2 SQIVND (reference sequence). The CDR3 nucleotides are TGTGCCAGTAGGATACAGAATTCACCCCTCCACTTT. This gives the protein CASRIQNSPLHF.

The V and J genes are TRBV19 and TRBJ1-2, with 10 bases aligning to TRBD1. V dropped 4 bases and J dropped 4; count of bases not matched to a gene: 9. The V gene's germline CDR1 is LNHDA and CDR2 SQIVND (reference sequence). The CDR3 has 16 residues. The CDR3 sequence is CASSTTSRTGGYGYTF. Written as DNA, the CDR3 is TGTGCCAGTAGTACCACCAGTCGGACAGGGGGCTATGGCTACACCTTC.

V usage is TRBV19 and J usage is TRBJ1-3; D may be TRBD1 (5 bases). The V gene's germline CDR1 is LNHDA and CDR2 SQIVND (reference sequence). The ends were cut back, 7 bases at V and 3 bases at J, with 13 bases in the middle. The CDR3 length is 14 residues. The CDR3 nucleotides read TGTGCCAGTACCGACGTGGGGCTTGGAAACACCATATATTTT. Protein: CASTDVGLGNTIYF.

The V gene is TRBV6-1, the J gene TRBJ1-1, with D possibly matching TRBD1 (6 bases). CDR1 and CDR2 from the germline V gene are MNHNS and SASEGT. Trimming cost V 3 bases and J 4 bases, with 12 bases left between them. The length of the CDR3 is 14 residues. The CDR3 coding sequence is TGTGCCAGCAGTGAGTACAGGGCTTCCACTGAAGCTTTCTTT. It translates to CASSEYRASTEAFF.

This clone was seen a handful of times. V is TRBV6-5 and J is TRBJ2-7, with 10 bases aligning to TRBD1. Losses at the gene ends were 5 bases for V and 5 bases for J; bases not matched to a gene: 9. Germline-derived CDR1 and CDR2 are MNHEY and SVGAGI. CDR3 length equals 15 residues. Here the CDR3 DNA reads TGTGCCAGCAGTAGGGGACAGGGGATTCTAAACGAGCAGTACGTC. It encodes CASSRGQGILNEQYV.

The CDR3 DNA reads TGCGCCAGCAGCTTGGAGTCAGGACAAGAGACCCAGTACTTC. Its protein product is CASSLESGQETQYF. The chain has TRBV5-1 and TRBJ2-5; no reliable D call. There are 14 residues in the CDR3. Germline V lookup: CDR1 SGHRS, CDR2 YFSETQ. V was clipped by 0 bases and J by 2 bases, with 8 bases between them.

The CDR3 DNA reads TGTGCCAGCAGTGATTTCGTAGCAGCAGCAGCTAACTATGGCTACACCTTC. Encoded protein: CASSDFVAAAANYGYTF. This chain uses TRBV6-1 with TRBJ1-2, with D hard to call. The germline V gene has CDR1 MNHNS and CDR2 SASEGT. The V end lost 3 bases, the J end lost 0 bases, and 17 bases lay between the germline ends. The CDR3 consists of 17 residues.

This chain connects TRBV5-8 to TRBJ2-3, with 8 nucleotides matching TRBD1. This CDR3 has 15 amino acids. Per the germline V gene, CDR1 is SGHTS and CDR2 is YDEGEE. V lost 4 bases, J lost 5 bases, and 9 bases stayed unmatched. The CDR3 reads CASSAPGGAKDTQYF. CDR3 bases: TGTGCCAGCAGCGCCCCAGGGGGCGCAAAAGATACGCAGTATTTT.

The rearrangement links TRBV7-9 to TRBJ2-3; possible D gene TRBD1, 6 bases. Trimming pared 5 bases from V and 4 bases from J, leaving 13 bases between. Germline V gene data show CDR1 as SEHNR and CDR2 as FQNEAQ (reference sequence). CDR3 length: 14 amino acids. The chain's CDR3 is CASSLTGLSDTQYF. In nucleotides, the CDR3 is TGTGCCAGCAGCCTAACAGGGTTGTCAGATACGCAGTATTTT. The full variable domain, completed using reference TRBV7-9 and TRBJ2-3, is DTGVSQNPRHKITKRGQNVTFRCDPISEHNRLYWYRQTLGQGPEFLTYFQNEAQLEKSRLLSDRFSAERPKGSFSTLEIQRTEQGDSAMYLCASSLTGLSDTQYFGPGTRLTVL.

This chain links TRBV19 with TRBJ1-6; the D is unclear. V gave up 5 bases and J gave up 1 base, with 6 bases separating them. This CDR3 is 14 amino acids long. Germline values: CDR1 LNHDA, CDR2 SQIVND (reference sequence). CDR3 bases: TGTGCCAGTAGTTCGGGATCCTATAATTCACCCCTCCACTTT. Protein sequence: CASSSGSYNSPLHF.

V usage is TRBV20-1 and J usage is TRBJ1-5, with 7 nucleotides matching TRBD1. The V gene's germline CDR1 is DFQATT and CDR2 SNEGSKA (reference sequence). The length of the CDR3 is 14 residues. J was trimmed by 7 bases and V by 3 bases; bases with no gene match: 9. In nucleotides, the CDR3 is TGCAGTGCTAGTTTAGGGGGCGCCGGCCAGCCCCAGCATTTT. Translation: CSASLGGAGQPQHF.

In the case of this clone: A read error may account for a junction end that differs from germline. This chain uses TRBV2 with TRBJ1-3; D perhaps matches TRBD1 (6 bases). This CDR3 is built from 14 residues. The germline V gene encodes CDR1 SNHLY and CDR2 FYNNEI. The CDR3 region is CASRRTGFEGSGDF. The CDR3 DNA reads TGTGCCAGCAGAAGAACAGGGTTCGAGGGGTCTGGAGATTTT.

CDR3 residues: CASSLPRTGSNEQYV. The CDR3 DNA follows: TGCGCCAGCAGCTTGCCTCGGACAGGGAGTAACGAGCAGTACGTC. V usage is TRBV5-1 and J usage is TRBJ2-7, with TRBD1 identical over 8 bases. This CDR3 is built from 15 residues. Per germline, CDR1 SGHRS and CDR2 YFSETQ. After removal of 1 base from V and 5 bases from J, the junction contained 8 bases not matched to a gene.

J is TRBJ2-3 and V is TRBV5-6, with D hard to call. Per the germline V gene, CDR1 is SGHDT and CDR2 is YYEEEE. V was pared by 5 bases and J by 1 base, with 11 bases between. This CDR3 has 14 residues. CDR3 residues: CASSSPGGTDTQYF. CDR3 coding DNA: TGTGCCAGCAGTTCGCCGGGTGGCACAGATACGCAGTATTTT.

The chain is built from TRBV2 and TRBJ1-1; possibly TRBD1 for D (5 bases). This CDR3 comprises 16 residues. Trimming stripped 8 bases from V and 1 base from J, with 20 bases between. Germline V gives CDR1 SNHLY, CDR2 FYNNEI. CDR3 residues: CASSRDPRGTNTEAFF. The CDR3 nucleotides read TGTGCCAGCTCCCGGGACCCGCGGGGGACGAACACTGAAGCTTTCTTT.

The chain carries TRBV5-5 and TRBJ2-5, with 8 positions matching TRBD1. Per germline, CDR1 SGHKS and CDR2 YYEKEE (reference sequence). The CDR3 is made up of 14 amino acids. V gave up 4 bases and J gave up 7 bases; unmatched junction bases: 9. The CDR3 sequence: CASSPGGKEGTQYF. For the CDR3, the DNA is TGTGCCAGCAGCCCAGGGGGCAAAGAGGGGACCCAGTACTTC.

The chain recombines TRBV7-2 with TRBJ1-5, with D possibly being TRBD1 (6 bases). The CDR3 consists of 13 residues. V was trimmed by 4 bases and J by 4 bases, leaving 8 bases between them. Germline V gives CDR1 SGHTA, CDR2 FQGNSA. The DNA of the CDR3 is TGTGCCAGCAGCTATCAGGGGAATCAGCCCCAGCATTTT. Translation: CASSYQGNQPQHF.

The rearrangement joins TRBV5-1 to TRBJ2-3; 10 nucleotides agree with TRBD1. Germline V CDR1 and CDR2: SGHRS, YFSETQ. The junction had 11 bases not matched to a gene; V was cut back by 4 bases and J by 6 bases. The CDR3 length is 16 residues. In nucleotides, the CDR3 is TGCGCCAGCAGCCCCACCCGGGACAGGGGCGGTGATACGCAGTATTTT. It encodes CASSPTRDRGGDTQYF.

DNA for the CDR3: TGTGCCAGCAGCTACGGGACAGTTGGAAACACCATATATTTT. This codes for CASSYGTVGNTIYF. The J gene is TRBJ1-3, the V gene TRBV5-6; 7 bases map to TRBD1. This CDR3 is 14 amino acids long. Trimming removed 3 bases from V and 3 bases from J; junction bases left unmatched: 3. Germline V gene sequence: CDR1 SGHDT, CDR2 YYEEEE.

The chain recombines TRBV13 with TRBJ2-3, with 8 bases matching TRBD2. Germline V gives CDR1 PRHDT, CDR2 FYEKMQ (reference sequence). The length of the CDR3 is 19 residues. The V segment lost 5 bases and the J segment 4 bases; nucleotides outside the gene matches: 20. The CDR3 DNA follows: TGTGCCAGCAGCCCAGACACACCCCGACTAGCGAGGGGGTCAGATACGCAGTATTTT. It specifies CASSPDTPRLARGSDTQYF. The complete variable domain, with remaining parts taken from reference TRBV13 and TRBJ2-3, reads AAGVIQSPRHLIKEKRETATLKCYPIPRHDTVYWYQQGPGQDPQFLISFYEKMQSDKGSIPDRFSAQQFSDYHSELNMSSLELGDSALYFCASSPDTPRLARGSDTQYFGPGTRLTVL.

The CDR3 nucleotides read TGTGCCAGCAGCAAGGGACAGGGGGGCTACGAGCAGTACTTC. Translation: CASSKGQGGYEQYF. The chain has TRBV14 and TRBJ2-7; 11 bases match TRBD1. With V trimmed by 5 bases and J by 3 bases, 3 bases remained unmatched. CDR1 is SGHDN, CDR2 FVKESK, per germline. The CDR3 consists of 14 residues.

The chain has TRBV19 and TRBJ2-4; the match to TRBD2 covers 8 bases. Germline CDR1 is LNHDA and CDR2 is SQIVND (reference sequence). Unmatched junction bases numbered 18, after V lost 4 bases and J lost 1 base. This CDR3 is built from 20 residues. CDR3 residues: CASSTPSRGGQVRAKNIQYF. The CDR3 region has the DNA TGTGCCAGTAGTACCCCCTCCCGGGGGGGCCAAGTGCGTGCCAAAAACATTCAGTACTTC.

Here the CDR3 DNA reads TGTGCCAGCAGGTCACTAGCGGGGGGGCAAGAGACCCAGTACTTC. Encoded protein: CASRSLAGGQETQYF. J is TRBJ2-5 and V is TRBV6-5, with 13 bases aligning to TRBD2. This CDR3 comprises 15 residues. Losses at the gene ends were 6 bases for V and 2 bases for J; bases not matched to a gene: 3. Germline V gene lookup returns CDR1 MNHEY and CDR2 SVGAGI.